These 16 T cell receptor beta chains were sequenced from one sample in a study of T cell changes during pregnancy in multiple sclerosis. The protocol was immunoSEQ multiplex PCR, while the TCRdb copy is restricted to in-frame clones and leaves out a portion. The table shows 100,000 to 130,000 clones, with under 95% occurring only once. Sequencing was performed on peripheral blood, taken in the third trimester of pregnancy. The receptors originated from a female donor in good health, enrolled as a control in a pregnancy study.

This chain connects TRBV11-2 to TRBJ1-2; D unclear. Germline V gene lookup returns CDR1 SGHAT and CDR2 FQNNGV. The V end lost 4 bases, the J end lost 7 bases, and 13 bases lay between the germline ends. CDR3 length: 13 amino acids. CDR3 DNA: TGTGCCAGCAGCTCATCACTTAGTGTTGGCTACACCTTC. Residues: CASSSSLSVGYTF.

The CDR3 reads CASSLIQGGVDTQYF. The CDR3 coding sequence is TGTGCCAGCAGTTTAATACAGGGTGGGGTAGATACGCAGTATTTT. The chain has TRBV27 and TRBJ2-3; the D gene is possibly TRBD1 (6 bases). Germline lookup yields CDR1 MNHEY and CDR2 SMNVEV (reference sequence). This CDR3 spans 15 amino acids. With 2 bases removed from V and 5 bases from J, the gap between germline ends came to 14 bases.

The genes are TRBV4-1 and TRBJ2-6, with D tentatively TRBD2 (5 bases). In germline, CDR1 is MGHRA, CDR2 YSYEKL. The CDR3 is 17 amino acids. Trimming took 2 bases from V and 0 from J, leaving 11 bases between them. CDR3 loop: CASSQSPRASGANVLTF. The CDR3 bases are TGCGCCAGCAGCCAATCCCCGAGGGCCTCTGGGGCCAACGTCCTGACTTTC.

The rearrangement joins TRBV7-8 to TRBJ1-1; 10 bases fit TRBD1. V shed 5 bases, J shed 5 bases, and the junction held 5 bases outside the gene matches. The CDR3 is made up of 14 amino acids. Germline CDR1 is SGHVS and CDR2 is FQNEAQ. Here the CDR3 reads CASSQGQGSTEAFF. In nucleotides, the CDR3 is TGTGCCAGCAGCCAGGGACAGGGGTCTACTGAAGCTTTCTTT.

This chain uses TRBV11-3 with TRBJ2-2; 7 bases agree with TRBD1. This CDR3 is built from 13 residues. The germline gives CDR1 SGHNT, CDR2 YENEEA. The ends lost 4 bases at V and 4 bases at J; junction bases unmatched: 0. The CDR3, as DNA: TGTGCCAGCAGCTCAGGGGGCACCGGGGAGCTGTTTTTT. Amino acid sequence: CASSSGGTGELFF.

This clone came up once. The rearrangement links TRBV9 to TRBJ2-2, with TRBD1 identical over 8 bases. J gave up 3 bases and V 0 bases, and 4 bases lay outside the gene matches. Germline assignment: CDR1 SGDLS and CDR2 YYNGEE. There are 16 residues in the CDR3. The CDR3 region has the DNA TGTGCCAGCAGCGTAGAAGCAGGGGGCGACACCGGGGAGCTGTTTTTT. It is translated as CASSVEAGGDTGELFF.

The chain recombines TRBV4-3 with TRBJ1-2; 9 bases line up with TRBD1. The CDR3 loop spans 16 amino acids. V lost 3 bases and J lost 5; bases outside the gene matches: 10. Germline values: CDR1 LGHNA, CDR2 YSLEER. This CDR3 is CASSQGYLTGGYGYTF. The CDR3 DNA reads as TGCGCCAGCAGCCAGGGGTACTTGACAGGGGGGTATGGCTACACCTTC.

This clone was picked up one time. The gene calls are TRBV19 and TRBJ1-2; weak D call: TRBD1 (6 bases). The germline V gene encodes CDR1 LNHDA and CDR2 SQIVND (reference sequence). This CDR3 has 15 residues. Trimming shortened V by 5 bases and J by 7 bases, and 20 bases separated the two germline ends. CDR3 loop: CASSPGGAPRGGYTF. CDR3 nucleotide sequence: TGTGCCAGTAGTCCCGGGGGGGCACCTAGGGGTGGCTACACCTTC.

The CDR3 is CASSELGGREQYF. The CDR3 nucleotides are TGTGCCAGCAGTGAATTGGGGGGGCGAGAGCAGTACTTC. The chain joins TRBV25-1 to TRBJ2-7; weak D call: TRBD2 (7 bases). The CDR3 has 13 residues. Germline V gene sequence: CDR1 MGHDK, CDR2 SYGVNS. The V end was cut by 1 base, the J end by 7 bases, with 11 bases between.

J is TRBJ2-7 and V is TRBV2; D is ambiguous. Trimming took 4 bases from V and 0 from J, leaving 10 bases between them. From germline, CDR1 is SNHLY and CDR2 FYNNEI. CDR3 length equals 14 residues. CDR3 protein: CASSVGSHSYEQYF. Written as DNA, the CDR3 is TGTGCCAGCAGTGTGGGCAGCCACTCCTACGAGCAGTACTTC.

This chain connects TRBV5-6 to TRBJ1-2, with 10 positions matching TRBD1. The CDR3 is made up of 16 amino acids. Germline trimming cut 4 bases from V and 3 bases from J; bases unmatched to any gene: 9. CDR1 and CDR2 from the germline V gene are SGHDT and YYEEEE. The CDR3 sequence: CASSHHPGTGDYGYTF. CDR3 nucleotides: TGTGCCAGCAGCCACCATCCCGGGACAGGGGACTATGGCTACACCTTC.

Here the CDR3 reads CASSRLGSPSTEAFF. CDR3 bases: TGTGCCAGCAGCCGTCTGGGGAGTCCGAGCACTGAAGCTTTCTTT. V is TRBV7-2 and J is TRBJ1-1, with unresolved D. Germline V gene sequence: CDR1 SGHTA, CDR2 FQGNSA. The germline V and J ends were trimmed by 5 bases and 4 bases, with 17 bases remaining between them. CDR3 length equals 15 residues.

Here the CDR3 DNA reads TGTGCCAGCAGCCAAGTTGACAGGGCTAACGGGGAGCTGTTTTTT. This translates into CASSQVDRANGELFF. The chain carries TRBV14 and TRBJ2-2; 7 bases are shared with TRBD1. From germline, CDR1 is SGHDN and CDR2 FVKESK. There are 15 residues in the CDR3. After removal of 1 base from V and 7 bases from J, the junction contained 6 bases not matched to a gene. The full variable domain, rest sourced from reference TRBV14 and TRBJ2-2, is EAGVTQFPSHSVIEKGQTVTLRCDPISGHDNLYWYRRVMGKEIKFLLHFVKESKQDESGMPNNRFLAERTGGTYSTLKVQPAELEDSGVYFCASSQVDRANGELFFGEGSRLTVL.

V gene TRBV7-3 combines with J gene TRBJ1-2; 7 bases are shared with TRBD1. The CDR3 covers 15 residues. V was clipped by 5 bases and J by 6 bases; unmatched bases: 12. In germline, CDR1 is SGHTA, CDR2 FQGTGA. The CDR3, as DNA: TGTGCCAGCAGCACTCGAGTGAAGGGGGCTGATGGCTACACCTTC. Its translation is CASSTRVKGADGYTF. The full variable domain, completed using reference TRBV7-3 and TRBJ1-2, is GAGVSQTPSNKVTEKGKYVELRCDPISGHTALYWYRQSLGQGPEFLIYFQGTGAADDSGLPNDRFFAVRPEGSVSTLKIQRTERGDSAVYLCASSTRVKGADGYTFGSGTRLTVV.

The chain uses TRBV14 and TRBJ2-1; TRBD2 is a possible D gene (5 bases). Trimming took 0 bases from V and 4 from J, leaving 13 bases between them. The germline gives CDR1 SGHDN, CDR2 FVKESK. This CDR3 spans 16 amino acids. The CDR3 reads CASSQDNYGLYNEQFF. For the CDR3, the DNA is TGTGCCAGCAGCCAAGATAATTATGGACTTTACAATGAGCAGTTCTTC.

The V call is TRBV19, the J call TRBJ1-2, with unresolved D. CDR3 length equals 14 residues. Trimming cost V 5 bases and J 5 bases, with 15 bases left between them. Germline-derived CDR1 and CDR2 are LNHDA and SQIVND (reference sequence). CDR3 residues: CASSSLRGPYGYTF. For the CDR3, the DNA is TGTGCCAGTAGTTCCCTCCGAGGTCCGTATGGCTACACCTTC. The variable domain in full, with the rest retrieved from reference TRBV19 and TRBJ1-2, is DGGITQSPKYLFRKEGQNVTLSCEQNLNHDAMYWYRQDPGQGLRLIYYSQIVNDFQKGDIAEGYSVSREKKESFPLTVTSAQKNPTAFYLCASSSLRGPYGYTFGSGTRLTVV.